The 2 T cell receptor beta chains listed next were all sequenced from one sample in a study of cytomegalovirus exposure and HLA in healthy donors. 13 Jbeta primers and 60 Vbeta primers were used for the PCR. The protocol was immunoSEQ multiplex PCR, while the TCRdb copy is restricted to in-frame clones and leaves out a portion. The sample records tens of thousands of clones, about 65% being singletons. Sequenced sample: PBMCs. The receptor source for this set is a man aged 45-65 years in good health and CMV-seropositive.

The chain carries TRBV30 and TRBJ2-1; TRBD2 aligns across 7 bases. The CDR3 consists of 13 residues. Trimming removed 2 bases from V and 6 bases from J; junction bases left unmatched: 4. The germline gives CDR1 GTSNPN, CDR2 SVGIG (reference sequence). CDR3 amino acids: CAWSQRDFNEQFF. In nucleotides, the CDR3 is TGTGCCTGGAGTCAGCGGGACTTCAATGAGCAGTTCTTC.

The chain links TRBV7-9 to TRBJ2-7; 7 bases agree with TRBD1. CDR3 length equals 15 residues. Per the germline V gene, CDR1 is SEHNR and CDR2 is FQNEAQ (reference sequence). V was pared by 5 bases and J by 2 bases, with 9 bases of the junction left unmatched. The CDR3 loop is CASSAATGRPYEQYF. CDR3 nucleotides: TGTGCCAGCAGCGCCGCGACAGGGAGACCCTACGAGCAGTACTTC.